This TCR beta chain was recovered during a study of blood T cells in healthy people across ages. The second PCR ran 7 to 11 cycles with a sample-barcoded 5' primer and J-beta primers. In TCRdb, the 5' RACE reads were re-called with MiXCR into one record per CDR3 protein. Of just under 550,000 distinct CDR3 sequences in the sample, less than 25% were seen once. The same sample was also used in a study of T cells of mothers and their children.

The receptor was isolated from a boy under 18 in good health. Sequences were obtained from blood.

CDR3 bases: TGTGCCAGCAGTCTGCGCCCGAGCAATCAGCCCCAGCATTTT. Protein product: CASSLRPSNQPQHF. The V and J genes are TRBV12-3 or TRBV12-4 and TRBJ1-5; D is undetermined. Trimming removed 5 bases at V and 1 base at J, with 9 bases between. The CDR3 is 14 amino acids.